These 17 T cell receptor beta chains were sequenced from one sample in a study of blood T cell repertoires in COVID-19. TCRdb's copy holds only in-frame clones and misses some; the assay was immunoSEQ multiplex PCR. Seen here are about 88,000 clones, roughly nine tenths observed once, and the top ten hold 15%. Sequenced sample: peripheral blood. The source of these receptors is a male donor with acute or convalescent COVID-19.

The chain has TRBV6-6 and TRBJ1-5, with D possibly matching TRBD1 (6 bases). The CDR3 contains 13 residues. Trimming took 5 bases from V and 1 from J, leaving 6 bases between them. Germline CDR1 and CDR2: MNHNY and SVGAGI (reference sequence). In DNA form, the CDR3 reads TGTGCCAGCAGTGACAGGAGCAATCAGCCCCAGCATTTT. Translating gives CASSDRSNQPQHF.

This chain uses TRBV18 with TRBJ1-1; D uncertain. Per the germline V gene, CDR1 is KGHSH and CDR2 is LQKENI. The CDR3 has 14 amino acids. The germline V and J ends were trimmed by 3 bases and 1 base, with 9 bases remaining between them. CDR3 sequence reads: CASSPITGNTEAFF. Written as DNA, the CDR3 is TGTGCCAGCTCACCCATTACGGGGAACACTGAAGCTTTCTTT. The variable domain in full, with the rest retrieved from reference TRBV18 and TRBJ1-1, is NAGVMQNPRHLVRRRGQEARLRCSPMKGHSHVYWYRQLPEEGLKFMVYLQKENIIDESGMPKERFSAEFPKEGPSILRIQQVVRGDSAAYFCASSPITGNTEAFFGQGTRLTVV.

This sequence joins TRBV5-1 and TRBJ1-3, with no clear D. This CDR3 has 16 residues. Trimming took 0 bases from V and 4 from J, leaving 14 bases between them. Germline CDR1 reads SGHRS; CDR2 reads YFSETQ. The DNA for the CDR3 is TGCGCCAGCAGCTTGGTAGTCGGGGTAGCCGGAAACACCATATATTTT. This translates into CASSLVVGVAGNTIYF.

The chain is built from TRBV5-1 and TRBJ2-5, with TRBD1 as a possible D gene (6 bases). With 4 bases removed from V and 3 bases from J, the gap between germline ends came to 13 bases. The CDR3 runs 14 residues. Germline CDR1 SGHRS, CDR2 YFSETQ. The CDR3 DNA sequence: TGCGCCAGCAGCGAGCGGACAGAAAAAGAGACCCAGTACTTC. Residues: CASSERTEKETQYF.

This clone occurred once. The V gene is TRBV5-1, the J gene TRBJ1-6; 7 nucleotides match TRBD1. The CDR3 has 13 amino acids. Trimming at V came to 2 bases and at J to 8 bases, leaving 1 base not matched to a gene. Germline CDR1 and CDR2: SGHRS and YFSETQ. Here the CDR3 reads CASSLQGYSPLHF. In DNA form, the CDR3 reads TGCGCCAGCAGCTTACAGGGGTATTCACCCCTCCACTTT. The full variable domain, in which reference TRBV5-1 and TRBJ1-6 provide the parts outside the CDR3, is KAGVTQTPRYLIKTRGQQVTLSCSPISGHRSVSWYQQTPGQGLQFLFEYFSETQRNKGNFPGRFSGRQFSNSRSEMNVSTLELGDSALYLCASSLQGYSPLHFGNGTRLTVT.

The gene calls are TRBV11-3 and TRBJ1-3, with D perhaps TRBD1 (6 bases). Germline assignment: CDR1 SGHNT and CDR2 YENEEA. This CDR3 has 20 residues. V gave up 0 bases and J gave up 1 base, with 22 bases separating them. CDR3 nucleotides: TGTGCCAGCAGCTTAGACCGGCGGGGGCCCCAGGAGTCTTCTGGAAACACCATATATTTT. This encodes CASSLDRRGPQESSGNTIYF.

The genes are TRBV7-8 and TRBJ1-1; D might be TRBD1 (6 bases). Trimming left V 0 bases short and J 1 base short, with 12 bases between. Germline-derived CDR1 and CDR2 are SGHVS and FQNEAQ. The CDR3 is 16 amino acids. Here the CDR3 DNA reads TGTGCCAGCAGCTTAGCCTTCGACAGGACGAACACTGAAGCTTTCTTT. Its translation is CASSLAFDRTNTEAFF.

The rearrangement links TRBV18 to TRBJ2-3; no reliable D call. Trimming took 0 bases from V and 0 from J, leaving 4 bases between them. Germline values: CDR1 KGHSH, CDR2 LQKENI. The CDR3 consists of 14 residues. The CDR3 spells CASSPPTSTDTQYF. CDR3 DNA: TGTGCCAGCTCACCACCGACTAGCACAGATACGCAGTATTTT.

DNA of the CDR3: TGTGCCAGCAGGGCCCTAGCGGGCAACACCGGGGAGCTGTTTTTT. This codes for CASRALAGNTGELFF. This chain uses TRBV6-5 with TRBJ2-2; 8 bases line up with TRBD2. V lost 6 bases, J lost 2 bases, and 5 bases stayed unmatched. The CDR3 sequence is 15 residues long. Germline CDR1 is MNHEY and CDR2 is SVGAGI.

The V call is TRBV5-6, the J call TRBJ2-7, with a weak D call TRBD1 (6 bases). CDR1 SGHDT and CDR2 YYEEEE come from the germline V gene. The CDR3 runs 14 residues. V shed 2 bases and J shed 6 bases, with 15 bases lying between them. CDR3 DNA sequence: TGTGCCAGCAGCTTTGTTGGGAGAGGGGGCGAGCAGTACTTC. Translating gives CASSFVGRGGEQYF. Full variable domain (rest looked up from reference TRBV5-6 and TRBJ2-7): DAGVTQSPTHLIKTRGQQVTLRCSPKSGHDTVSWYQQALGQGPQFIFQYYEEEERQRGNFPDRFSGHQFPNYSSELNVNALLLGDSALYLCASSFVGRGGEQYFGPGTRLTVT.

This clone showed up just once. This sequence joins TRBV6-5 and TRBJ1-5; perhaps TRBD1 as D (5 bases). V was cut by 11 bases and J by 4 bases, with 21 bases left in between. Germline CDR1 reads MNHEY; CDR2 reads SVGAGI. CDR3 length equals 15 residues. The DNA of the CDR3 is TGTGCCGTCCTCTTCCCCTCGGGGGGGAATCAGCCCCAGCATTTT. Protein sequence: CAVLFPSGGNQPQHF.

As DNA, the CDR3 is TGTGCCATCAGTGAGTCGACAGGGAGCTCCTATAATTCACCCCTCCACTTT. Encoded protein: CAISESTGSSYNSPLHF. This sequence joins TRBV10-3 and TRBJ1-6; 7 bases map to TRBD1. The V gene end was trimmed by 0 bases and the J gene end by 0 bases; junction bases not matched to a gene: 2. Germline loops: CDR1 ENHRY, CDR2 SYGVKD. The CDR3 length is 17 residues.

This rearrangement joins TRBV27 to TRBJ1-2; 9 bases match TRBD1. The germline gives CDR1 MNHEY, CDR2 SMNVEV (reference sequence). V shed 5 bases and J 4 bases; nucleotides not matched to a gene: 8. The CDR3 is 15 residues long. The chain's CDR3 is CASSPGTGWGYGYTF. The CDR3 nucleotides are TGTGCCAGCAGTCCCGGGACAGGGTGGGGCTATGGCTACACCTTC.

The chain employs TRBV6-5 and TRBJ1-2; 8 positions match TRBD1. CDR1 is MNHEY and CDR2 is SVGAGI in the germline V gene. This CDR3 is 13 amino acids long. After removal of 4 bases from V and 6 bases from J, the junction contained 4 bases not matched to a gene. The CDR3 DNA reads TGTGCCAGCAGTTCTACGGACAGGGATGGCTACACCTTC. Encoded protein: CASSSTDRDGYTF.

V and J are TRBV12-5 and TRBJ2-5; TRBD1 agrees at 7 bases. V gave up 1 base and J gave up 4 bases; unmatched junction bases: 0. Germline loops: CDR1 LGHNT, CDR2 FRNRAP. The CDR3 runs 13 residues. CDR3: CASGLDRGETQYF. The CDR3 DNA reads TGTGCTAGTGGTTTGGACAGGGGAGAGACCCAGTACTTC.

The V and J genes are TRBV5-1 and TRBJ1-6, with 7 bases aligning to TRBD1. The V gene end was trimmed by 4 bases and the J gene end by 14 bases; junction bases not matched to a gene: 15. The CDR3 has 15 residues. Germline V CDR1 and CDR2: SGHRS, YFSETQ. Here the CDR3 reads CASSNGTAELGALHF. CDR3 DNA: TGCGCCAGCAGCAACGGGACAGCGGAACTGGGGGCCCTCCACTTT.

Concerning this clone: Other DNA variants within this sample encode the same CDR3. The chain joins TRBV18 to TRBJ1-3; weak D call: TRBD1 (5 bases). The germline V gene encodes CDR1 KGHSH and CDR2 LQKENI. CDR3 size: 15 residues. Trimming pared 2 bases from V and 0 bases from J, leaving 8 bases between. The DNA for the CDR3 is TGTGCCAGCTCACCAGACAGTAACTCTGGAAACACCATATATTTT. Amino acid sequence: CASSPDSNSGNTIYF.